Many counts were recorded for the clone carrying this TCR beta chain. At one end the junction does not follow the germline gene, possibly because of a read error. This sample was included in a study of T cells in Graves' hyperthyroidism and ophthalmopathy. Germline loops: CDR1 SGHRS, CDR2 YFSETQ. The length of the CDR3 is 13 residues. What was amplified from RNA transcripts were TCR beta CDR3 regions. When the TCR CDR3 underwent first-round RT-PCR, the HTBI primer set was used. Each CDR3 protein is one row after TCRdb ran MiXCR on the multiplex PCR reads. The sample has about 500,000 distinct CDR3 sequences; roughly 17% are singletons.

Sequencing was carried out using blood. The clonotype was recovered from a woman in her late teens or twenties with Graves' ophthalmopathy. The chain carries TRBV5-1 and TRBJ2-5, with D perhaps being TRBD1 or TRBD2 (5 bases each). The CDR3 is CASSFGAQETQYF. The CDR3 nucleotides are TGTGCCAGCAGCTTCGGGGCCCAAGAGACCCAGTACTTC.